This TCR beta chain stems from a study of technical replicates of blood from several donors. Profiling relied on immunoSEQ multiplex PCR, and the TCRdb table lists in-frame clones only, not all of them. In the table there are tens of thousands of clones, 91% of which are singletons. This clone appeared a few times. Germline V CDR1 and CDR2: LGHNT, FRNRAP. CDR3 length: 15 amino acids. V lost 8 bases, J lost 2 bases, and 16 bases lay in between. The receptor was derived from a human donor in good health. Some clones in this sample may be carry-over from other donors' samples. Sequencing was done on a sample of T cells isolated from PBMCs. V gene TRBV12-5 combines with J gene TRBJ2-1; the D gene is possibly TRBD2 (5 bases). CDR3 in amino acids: CASRASTVPYNEQFF. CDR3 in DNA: TGTGCTAGTCGAGCTAGCACGGTACCCTACAATGAGCAGTTCTTC. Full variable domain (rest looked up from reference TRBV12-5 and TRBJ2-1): DARVTQTPRHKVTEMGQEVTMRCQPILGHNTVFWYRQTMMQGLELLAYFRNRAPLDDSGMPKDRFSAEMPDATLATLKIQPSEPRDSAVYFCASRASTVPYNEQFFGPGTRLTVL.